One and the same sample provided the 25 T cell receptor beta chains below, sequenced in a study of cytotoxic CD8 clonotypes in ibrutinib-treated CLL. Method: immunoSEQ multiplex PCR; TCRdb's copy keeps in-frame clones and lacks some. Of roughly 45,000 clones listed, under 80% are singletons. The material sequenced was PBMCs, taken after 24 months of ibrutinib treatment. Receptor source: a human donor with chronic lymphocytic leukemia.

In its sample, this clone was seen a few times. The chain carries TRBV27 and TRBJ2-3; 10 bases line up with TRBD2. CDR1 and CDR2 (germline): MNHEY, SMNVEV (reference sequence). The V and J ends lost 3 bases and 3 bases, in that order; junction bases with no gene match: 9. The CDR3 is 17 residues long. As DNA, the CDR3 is TGTGCCAGCAGTTTCCGGCCGGGACTAGCGTCGACAGATACGCAGTATTTT. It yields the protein CASSFRPGLASTDTQYF.

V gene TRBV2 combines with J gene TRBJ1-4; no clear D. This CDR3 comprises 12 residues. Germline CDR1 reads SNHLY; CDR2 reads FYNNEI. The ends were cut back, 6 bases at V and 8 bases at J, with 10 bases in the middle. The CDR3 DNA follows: TGTGCCAGCAGGGGGATATCGGAAAAACTGTTTTTT. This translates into CASRGISEKLFF. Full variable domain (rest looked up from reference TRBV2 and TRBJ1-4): EPEVTQTPSHQVTQMGQEVILRCVPISNHLYFYWYRQILGQKVEFLVSFYNNEISEKSEIFDDQFSVERPDGSNFTLKIRSTKLEDSAMYFCASRGISEKLFFGSGTQLSVL.

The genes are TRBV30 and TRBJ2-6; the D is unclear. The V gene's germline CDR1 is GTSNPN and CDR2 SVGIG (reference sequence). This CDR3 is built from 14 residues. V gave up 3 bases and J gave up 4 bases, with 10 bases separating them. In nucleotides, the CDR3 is TGTGCCTGGAGCCGCGTTAGCGGGGCCAACGTCCTGACTTTC. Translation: CAWSRVSGANVLTF. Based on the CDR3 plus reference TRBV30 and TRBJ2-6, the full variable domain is SQTIHQWPATLVQPVGSPLSLECTVEGTSNPNLYWYRQAAGRGLQLLFYSVGIGQISSEVPQNLSASRPQDRQFILSSKKLLLSDSGFYLCAWSRVSGANVLTFGAGSRLTVL.

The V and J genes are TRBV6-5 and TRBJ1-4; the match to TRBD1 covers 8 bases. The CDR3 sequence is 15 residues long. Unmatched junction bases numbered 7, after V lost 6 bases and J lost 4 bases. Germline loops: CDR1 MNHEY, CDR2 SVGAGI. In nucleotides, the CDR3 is TGTGCCAGCAGGCCTCCTACAGGGGGTAATGAAAAACTGTTTTTT. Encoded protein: CASRPPTGGNEKLFF.

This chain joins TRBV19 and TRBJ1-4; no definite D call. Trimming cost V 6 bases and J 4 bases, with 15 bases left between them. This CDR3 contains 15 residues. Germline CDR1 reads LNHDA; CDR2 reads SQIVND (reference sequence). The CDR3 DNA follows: TGTGCCAGTAGAGACCCGGGAACGATTAATGAAAAACTGTTTTTT. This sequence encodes CASRDPGTINEKLFF.

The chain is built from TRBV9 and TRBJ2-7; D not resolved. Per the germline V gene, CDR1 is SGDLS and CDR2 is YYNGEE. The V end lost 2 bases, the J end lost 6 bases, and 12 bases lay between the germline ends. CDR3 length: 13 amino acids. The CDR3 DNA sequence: TGTGCCAGCAGCGTTCCCGGGTCGGGCGAGCAGTACTTC. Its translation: CASSVPGSGEQYF.

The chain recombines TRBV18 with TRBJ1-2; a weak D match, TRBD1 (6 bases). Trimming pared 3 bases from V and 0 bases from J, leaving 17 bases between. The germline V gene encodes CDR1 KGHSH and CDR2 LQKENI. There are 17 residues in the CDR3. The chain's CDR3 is CASSPSTGVQANYGYTF. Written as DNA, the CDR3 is TGTGCCAGCTCACCCTCGACAGGCGTACAAGCTAACTATGGCTACACCTTC.

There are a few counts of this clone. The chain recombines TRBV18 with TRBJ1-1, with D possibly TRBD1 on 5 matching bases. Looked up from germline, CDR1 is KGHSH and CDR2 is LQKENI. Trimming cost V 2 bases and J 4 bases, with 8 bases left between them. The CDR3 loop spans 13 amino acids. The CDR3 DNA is TGTGCCAGCTCACCAATGGGGGGCACTGAAGCTTTCTTT. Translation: CASSPMGGTEAFF.

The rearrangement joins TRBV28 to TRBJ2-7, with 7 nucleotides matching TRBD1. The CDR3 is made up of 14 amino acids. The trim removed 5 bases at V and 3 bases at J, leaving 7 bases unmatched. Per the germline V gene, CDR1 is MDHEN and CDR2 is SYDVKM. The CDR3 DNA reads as TGTGCCAGCAGTCCCGGGACAGCCCACTACGAGCAGTACTTC. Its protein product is CASSPGTAHYEQYF.

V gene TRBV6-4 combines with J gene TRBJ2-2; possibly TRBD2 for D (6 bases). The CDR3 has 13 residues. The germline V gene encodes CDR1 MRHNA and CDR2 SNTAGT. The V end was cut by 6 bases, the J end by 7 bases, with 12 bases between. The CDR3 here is CASRASVVGELFF. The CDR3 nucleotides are TGTGCCAGCAGAGCTAGCGTCGTCGGGGAGCTGTTTTTT.

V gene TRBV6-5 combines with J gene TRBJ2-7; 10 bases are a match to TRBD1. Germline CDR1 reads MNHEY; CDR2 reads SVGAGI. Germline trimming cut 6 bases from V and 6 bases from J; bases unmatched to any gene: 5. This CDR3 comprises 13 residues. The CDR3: CASRRGTGVEQYF. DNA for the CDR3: TGTGCCAGCAGGAGAGGGACAGGGGTCGAGCAGTACTTC.

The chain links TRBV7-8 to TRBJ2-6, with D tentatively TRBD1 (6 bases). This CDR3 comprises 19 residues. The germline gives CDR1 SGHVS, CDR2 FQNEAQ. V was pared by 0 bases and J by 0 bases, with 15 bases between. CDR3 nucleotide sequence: TGTGCCAGCAGCTTAGCGAAGCAGGGGATCCACTCTGGGGCCAACGTCCTGACTTTC. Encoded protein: CASSLAKQGIHSGANVLTF.

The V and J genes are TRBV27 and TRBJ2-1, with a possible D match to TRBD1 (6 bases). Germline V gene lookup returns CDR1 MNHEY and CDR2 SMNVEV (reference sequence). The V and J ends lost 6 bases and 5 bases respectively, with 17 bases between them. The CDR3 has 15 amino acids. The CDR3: CASSFSADRNNEQFF. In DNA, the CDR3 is TGTGCCAGCAGCTTTTCGGCGGACAGAAACAATGAGCAGTTCTTC.

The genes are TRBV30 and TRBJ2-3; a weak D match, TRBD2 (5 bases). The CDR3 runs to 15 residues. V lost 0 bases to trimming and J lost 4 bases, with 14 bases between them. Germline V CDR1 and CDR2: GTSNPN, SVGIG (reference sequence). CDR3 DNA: TGTGCCTGGAGTGTCATAAATGTGAGGGCAGATACGCAGTATTTT. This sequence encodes CAWSVINVRADTQYF.

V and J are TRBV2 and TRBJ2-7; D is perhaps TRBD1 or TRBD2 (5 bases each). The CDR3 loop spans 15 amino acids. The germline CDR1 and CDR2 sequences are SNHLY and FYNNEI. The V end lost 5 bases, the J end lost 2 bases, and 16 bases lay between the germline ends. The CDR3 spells CASSQVGAPTYEQYF. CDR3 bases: TGTGCCAGCAGTCAAGTCGGGGCGCCGACCTACGAGCAGTACTTC. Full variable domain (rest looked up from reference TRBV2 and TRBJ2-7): EPEVTQTPSHQVTQMGQEVILRCVPISNHLYFYWYRQILGQKVEFLVSFYNNEISEKSEIFDDQFSVERPDGSNFTLKIRSTKLEDSAMYFCASSQVGAPTYEQYFGPGTRLTVT.

In nucleotides, the CDR3 is TGTGCCAGCAGCGACGGGACAAACAGTTGGGTTCAGTACTTC. It specifies CASSDGTNSWVQYF. V usage is TRBV9 and J usage is TRBJ2-4; the D gene is possibly TRBD1 (6 bases). Germline CDR1 reads SGDLS; CDR2 reads YYNGEE. The V end was cut by 3 bases, the J end by 11 bases, with 18 bases between. CDR3 length equals 14 residues.

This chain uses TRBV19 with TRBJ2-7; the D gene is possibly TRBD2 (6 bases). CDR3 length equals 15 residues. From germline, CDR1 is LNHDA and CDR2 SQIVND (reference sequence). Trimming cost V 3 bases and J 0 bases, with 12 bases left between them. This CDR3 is CASSIASGFSYEQYF. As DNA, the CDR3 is TGTGCCAGTAGTATCGCGAGCGGGTTCTCCTACGAGCAGTACTTC.

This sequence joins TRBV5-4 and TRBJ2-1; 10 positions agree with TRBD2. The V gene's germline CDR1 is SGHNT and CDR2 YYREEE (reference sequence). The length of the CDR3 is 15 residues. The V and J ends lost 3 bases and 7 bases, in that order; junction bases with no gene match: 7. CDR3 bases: TGTGCCAGCAGCTCCTCGGGACTAGCGAGTAATGAGCAGTTCTTC. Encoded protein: CASSSSGLASNEQFF.

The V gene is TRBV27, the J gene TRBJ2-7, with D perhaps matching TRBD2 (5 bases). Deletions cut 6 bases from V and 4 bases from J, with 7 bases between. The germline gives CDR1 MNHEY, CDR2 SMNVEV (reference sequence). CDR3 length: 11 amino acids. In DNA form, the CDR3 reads TGTGCCAGCAGGGGCGGGTACGAGCAGTACTTC. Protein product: CASRGGYEQYF.

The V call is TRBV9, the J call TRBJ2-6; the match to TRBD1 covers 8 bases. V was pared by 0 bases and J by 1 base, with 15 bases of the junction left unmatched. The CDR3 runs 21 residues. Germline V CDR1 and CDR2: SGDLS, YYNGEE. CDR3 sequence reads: CASSVDFFGGTGLSGANVLTF. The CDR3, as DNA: TGTGCCAGCAGCGTAGACTTCTTTGGGGGGACAGGCCTTTCTGGGGCCAACGTCCTGACTTTC.

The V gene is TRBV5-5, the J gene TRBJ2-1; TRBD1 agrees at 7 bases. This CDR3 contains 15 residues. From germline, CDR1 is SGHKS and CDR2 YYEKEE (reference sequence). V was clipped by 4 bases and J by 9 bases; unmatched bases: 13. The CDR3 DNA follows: TGTGCCAGCAGCCTGCATTACAGGGGTTTGTCTGAGCAGTTCTTC. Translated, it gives CASSLHYRGLSEQFF.

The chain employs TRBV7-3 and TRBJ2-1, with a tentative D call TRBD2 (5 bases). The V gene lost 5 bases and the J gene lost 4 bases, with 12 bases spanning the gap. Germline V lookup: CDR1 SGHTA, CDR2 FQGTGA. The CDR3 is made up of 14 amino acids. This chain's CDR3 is CASSPHGDYNEQFF. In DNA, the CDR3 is TGTGCCAGCAGCCCCCACGGGGATTACAATGAGCAGTTCTTC.

CDR3 bases: TGTGCCAGCAGCTCCGGGACGGATTATGGCTACACCTTC. It specifies CASSSGTDYGYTF. V is TRBV6-5 and J is TRBJ1-2; maybe TRBD1 (5 bases). Germline loops: CDR1 MNHEY, CDR2 SVGAGI. This CDR3 region has 13 residues. The V gene lost 6 bases and the J gene lost 5 bases, with 13 bases spanning the gap.

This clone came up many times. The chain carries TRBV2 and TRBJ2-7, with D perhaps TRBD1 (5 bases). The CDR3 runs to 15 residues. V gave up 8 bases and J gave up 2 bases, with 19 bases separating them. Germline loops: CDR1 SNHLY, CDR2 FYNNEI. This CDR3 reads CASSGPSRVPYEQYF. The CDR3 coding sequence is TGTGCCAGCTCAGGGCCCTCCCGCGTCCCCTACGAGCAGTACTTC.

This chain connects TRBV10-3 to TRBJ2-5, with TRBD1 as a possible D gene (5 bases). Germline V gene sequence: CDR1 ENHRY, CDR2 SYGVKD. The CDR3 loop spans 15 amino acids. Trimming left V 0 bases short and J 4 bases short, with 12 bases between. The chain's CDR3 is CAISESGREGETQYF. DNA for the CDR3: TGTGCCATCAGTGAGTCAGGCAGGGAAGGAGAGACCCAGTACTTC.